The 11 T cell receptor beta chains presented below share a single source sample, sequenced in a study of cytomegalovirus exposure and HLA in healthy donors. This PCR relied on a set of 60 Vbeta primers and 13 Jbeta primers. Here immunoSEQ multiplex PCR was the method, and the copy in TCRdb shows in-frame clones only, minus some. This sample carries around 170,000 clones, roughly 70% of them seen once, and the ten largest clones take roughly 1.6%. The sequenced sample consisted of PBMCs. The receptor source for this set is a girl aged 10 to 17 in good health and CMV-seronegative.

The V gene is TRBV2, the J gene TRBJ1-5; possible D gene TRBD1, 5 bases. Per germline, CDR1 SNHLY and CDR2 FYNNEI. The germline V and J ends were trimmed by 8 bases and 3 bases, with 20 bases remaining between them. The CDR3 sequence is 16 residues long. The CDR3 spells CASADTGALHNQPQHF. DNA for the CDR3: TGTGCCAGCGCGGACACCGGCGCACTCCACAATCAGCCCCAGCATTTT.

This chain links TRBV5-1 with TRBJ2-5; the D gene is possibly TRBD2 (6 bases). Trimming removed 6 bases at V and 1 base at J, with 16 bases between. The CDR3 covers 15 residues. Germline V CDR1 and CDR2: SGHRS, YFSETQ. CDR3 DNA sequence: TGCGCCAGCAAATACACGGAGGGACCCCAAGAGACCCAGTACTTC. It translates to CASKYTEGPQETQYF. Based on the CDR3 plus reference TRBV5-1 and TRBJ2-5, the full variable domain is KAGVTQTPRYLIKTRGQQVTLSCSPISGHRSVSWYQQTPGQGLQFLFEYFSETQRNKGNFPGRFSGRQFSNSRSEMNVSTLELGDSALYLCASKYTEGPQETQYFGPGTRLLVL.

The chain couples TRBV12-5 to TRBJ1-2; no reliable D call. V lost 3 bases and J lost 7, with 21 bases in between. Germline lookup yields CDR1 LGHNT and CDR2 FRNRAP. CDR3 length: 16 residues. The CDR3 protein is CASGFTETFRILGYTF. CDR3 sequence (DNA): TGTGCTAGTGGTTTTACCGAGACCTTCAGGATACTTGGCTACACCTTC.

The chain combines TRBV6-5 with TRBJ1-2; maybe TRBD1 (6 bases). The CDR3 has 16 amino acids. Trimming shortened V by 2 bases and J by 6 bases, and 19 bases separated the two germline ends. Germline assignment: CDR1 MNHEY and CDR2 SVGAGI. The CDR3 bases are TGTGCCAGCAGTTACCGGCCAAAACAGGGAGTCAATGGCTACACCTTC. As protein: CASSYRPKQGVNGYTF.

This clone was seen once. The chain has TRBV13 and TRBJ2-7; D assignment may be TRBD1 or TRBD2 (6 bases each). Germline CDR1 and CDR2: PRHDT and FYEKMQ (reference sequence). The length of the CDR3 is 14 residues. Trimming shortened V by 5 bases and J by 4 bases, and 15 bases separated the two germline ends. As DNA, the CDR3 is TGTGCCAGCAGCATAGACAGGACTACTTACGAGCAGTACTTC. It codes for CASSIDRTTYEQYF.

This chain joins TRBV7-2 and TRBJ1-6, with TRBD1 as a possible D gene (6 bases). Germline V gene lookup returns CDR1 SGHTA and CDR2 FQGNSA. This CDR3 comprises 16 residues. V dropped 2 bases and J dropped 5 bases, with 13 bases sitting between them. The CDR3 here is CASSLSAGANNSPLHF. CDR3 in DNA: TGTGCCAGCAGCTTATCTGCGGGGGCGAATAATTCACCCCTCCACTTT.

The chain uses TRBV29-1 and TRBJ1-4, with D perhaps matching TRBD1 (5 bases). The CDR3 spans 15 residues. Trimming shortened V by 4 bases and J by 2 bases, and 14 bases separated the two germline ends. Germline V gene sequence: CDR1 SQVTM, CDR2 ANQGSEA. The CDR3 DNA reads TGCAGCGTTGTCACTCAGGGCGGCACTAATGAAAAACTGTTTTTT. This encodes CSVVTQGGTNEKLFF.

This chain links TRBV20-1 with TRBJ2-3, with TRBD1 matching 8 bases. Germline CDR1 and CDR2: DFQATT and SNEGSKA (reference sequence). V was pared by 3 bases and J by 9 bases, with 2 bases of the junction left unmatched. The CDR3 is made up of 11 amino acids. CDR3 region: CSASRQGTQYF. CDR3 nucleotide sequence: TGCAGTGCTAGCCGACAGGGGACGCAGTATTTT.

The V call is TRBV18, the J call TRBJ1-1; 7 bases line up with TRBD1. The germline CDR1 and CDR2 sequences are KGHSH and LQKENI. J was trimmed by 11 bases and V by 5 bases; bases with no gene match: 17. The CDR3 covers 15 residues. CDR3 DNA: TGTGCCAGCTCAAGCCTGGGGACAGAAGGGGTAACGGCTTTCTTT. It specifies CASSSLGTEGVTAFF.

The chain employs TRBV5-5 and TRBJ2-7; a possible D gene is TRBD2 (7 bases). V was shortened by 2 bases and J by 4 bases, with 13 bases between the two germline ends. The CDR3 is 14 amino acids. The germline CDR1 and CDR2 sequences are SGHKS and YYEKEE (reference sequence). The CDR3, as DNA: TGTGCCAGCAGCTTAAGGGAGGGGGTATACGAGCAGTACTTC. The encoded protein is CASSLREGVYEQYF.

This clone was seen more than once but under ten times. CDR3 sequence (DNA): TGCAGCGTTGAAGATCGGGCTAGCGGGGGGGCCTGGGAGACCCAGTACTTC. This translates into CSVEDRASGGAWETQYF. This chain links TRBV29-1 with TRBJ2-5; 12 nucleotides line up with TRBD2. Germline CDR1 and CDR2: SQVTM and ANQGSEA. V lost 0 bases to trimming and J lost 5 bases; unmatched junction nucleotides: 10. The CDR3 extends over 17 amino acids.